This passage covers 26 T cell receptor beta chains from one sample sequenced in a study of T cell changes during pregnancy in multiple sclerosis. TCRdb's copy holds only in-frame clones and misses some; the assay was immunoSEQ multiplex PCR. Here the sample spans about 33,000 clones, 90% to 95% being singletons. The sequenced sample was CD4+ T cells from peripheral blood mononuclear cells, obtained in the third trimester of pregnancy. The source of these receptors is a female donor in good health, enrolled as a control in a pregnancy study.

The V call is TRBV5-1, the J call TRBJ2-1; D may be TRBD2 (6 bases). The V end lost 0 bases, the J end lost 2 bases, and 9 bases lay between the germline ends. Germline lookup yields CDR1 SGHRS and CDR2 YFSETQ. This CDR3 comprises 15 residues. In DNA, the CDR3 is TGCGCCAGCAGCTTGGTCCAGCGGGCCTACAATGAGCAGTTCTTC. This translates into CASSLVQRAYNEQFF.

This clone was counted only a few times. The chain couples TRBV29-1 to TRBJ2-5, with D possibly matching TRBD2 (7 bases). Per the germline V gene, CDR1 is SQVTM and CDR2 is ANQGSEA. Trimming cost V 7 bases and J 4 bases, with 22 bases left between them. CDR3 size: 15 residues. The CDR3 sequence is CSGSLLARGGETQYF. As DNA, the CDR3 is TGCAGCGGGTCCTTGCTAGCGAGGGGGGGAGAGACCCAGTACTTC.

This chain uses TRBV27 with TRBJ2-1, with 12 bases aligning to TRBD2. This CDR3 is 17 amino acids long. Germline loops: CDR1 MNHEY, CDR2 SMNVEV (reference sequence). V shed 5 bases and J 3 bases; nucleotides not matched to a gene: 8. The CDR3, as DNA: TGTGCCAGCAGTACTTCTAGCGGGGGGGTCGGCTACAATGAGCAGTTCTTC. Its translation: CASSTSSGGVGYNEQFF.

The CDR3 loop reads CASSPTPALSQTVEYGYTF. CDR3 DNA sequence: TGTGCCAGCAGCCCCACCCCAGCCCTGTCCCAGACAGTTGAATATGGCTACACCTTC. The V call is TRBV7-7, the J call TRBJ1-2, with a tentative D call TRBD1 (5 bases). V dropped 5 bases and J dropped 5 bases, with 30 bases sitting between them. The germline gives CDR1 SSHAT, CDR2 FNYEAQ (reference sequence). The CDR3 has 19 amino acids. Filled out from reference TRBV7-7 and TRBJ1-2, the complete variable domain reads GAGVSQSPRYKVTKRGQDVTLRCDPISSHATLYWYQQALGQGPEFLTYFNYEAQPDKSGLPSDRFSAERPEGSISTLTIQRTEQRDSAMYRCASSPTPALSQTVEYGYTFGSGTRLTVV.

The chain combines TRBV7-9 with TRBJ2-1; 11 bases are shared with TRBD2. The CDR3 consists of 18 residues. Germline V gene sequence: CDR1 SEHNR, CDR2 FQNEAQ (reference sequence). The ends lost 2 bases at V and 1 base at J; junction bases unmatched: 7. CDR3 in amino acids: CASSLRSSGGPSYNEQFF. The CDR3 nucleotides read TGTGCCAGCAGCTTAAGGTCTAGCGGGGGGCCTTCCTACAATGAGCAGTTCTTC.

This chain connects TRBV7-2 to TRBJ1-4, with TRBD1 matching 7 bases. The J segment lost 0 bases and the V segment lost 0 bases, leaving 1 base of the junction unmatched. Looked up from germline, CDR1 is SGHTA and CDR2 is FQGNSA. The CDR3 sequence is 16 residues long. The CDR3 sequence: CASSLAGQATNEKLFF. The CDR3 coding sequence is TGTGCCAGCAGCTTAGCCGGACAGGCAACTAATGAAAAACTGTTTTTT. The variable domain in full, with the rest retrieved from reference TRBV7-2 and TRBJ1-4, is GAGVSQSPSNKVTEKGKDVELRCDPISGHTALYWYRQSLGQGLEFLIYFQGNSAPDKSGLPSDRFSAERTGGSVSTLTIQRTQQEDSAVYLCASSLAGQATNEKLFFGSGTQLSVL.

The genes are TRBV2 and TRBJ2-6; D is uncertain. The CDR3 is 14 residues long. The germline V and J ends were trimmed by 4 bases and 3 bases, with 7 bases remaining between them. Germline CDR1 SNHLY, CDR2 FYNNEI. The CDR3 sequence is CASSGLRGANVLTF. CDR3 bases: TGTGCCAGCAGTGGACTGCGTGGGGCCAACGTCCTGACTTTC.

The V call is TRBV29-1, the J call TRBJ2-1, with D tentatively TRBD2 (6 bases). The CDR3 is 14 residues long. Per the germline V gene, CDR1 is SQVTM and CDR2 is ANQGSEA. V dropped 6 bases and J dropped 0 bases, with 12 bases sitting between them. DNA for the CDR3: TGCAGCGTCTCGGAGGGGACCTCCTACAATGAGCAGTTCTTC. The encoded protein is CSVSEGTSYNEQFF.

The chain joins TRBV29-1 to TRBJ2-1; the match to TRBD2 covers 9 bases. The V gene's germline CDR1 is SQVTM and CDR2 ANQGSEA. With V trimmed by 2 bases and J by 6 bases, 5 bases remained unmatched. The CDR3 is made up of 14 amino acids. The chain's CDR3 is CSVEFGSGSNEQFF. The DNA for the CDR3 is TGCAGCGTTGAATTTGGTAGCGGGAGCAATGAGCAGTTCTTC.

The chain joins TRBV28 to TRBJ2-6, with 9 bases that match TRBD1. CDR3 size: 17 residues. The V and J ends lost 5 bases and 4 bases, in that order; junction bases with no gene match: 9. Germline V CDR1 and CDR2: MDHEN, SYDVKM. As DNA, the CDR3 is TGTGCCAGCAGTCCCGGGACAGGGAGGTTGGGGGCCAACGTCCTGACTTTC. Amino acid sequence: CASSPGTGRLGANVLTF.

This clone was detected only a few times. The V gene is TRBV7-6, the J gene TRBJ1-1; a weak D match, TRBD1 (5 bases). The CDR3 has 12 residues. Trimming shortened V by 3 bases and J by 9 bases, and 11 bases separated the two germline ends. From germline, CDR1 is SGHVS and CDR2 FNYEAQ. CDR3 region: CASSFPDIQAFF. CDR3 coding DNA: TGTGCCAGCAGCTTCCCGGACATTCAAGCTTTCTTT.

This chain connects TRBV19 to TRBJ1-1; D possibly corresponds to TRBD1 (5 bases). CDR3 length: 13 amino acids. V was pared by 3 bases and J by 3 bases, with 8 bases between. Germline V CDR1 and CDR2: LNHDA, SQIVND (reference sequence). This CDR3 reads CASSIRRDTEAFF. The CDR3 coding sequence is TGTGCCAGTAGTATCCGCAGGGACACTGAAGCTTTCTTT.

The gene calls are TRBV5-1 and TRBJ2-2; D may be TRBD1 (5 bases). V lost 0 bases to trimming and J lost 3 bases, with 9 bases between them. Looked up from germline, CDR1 is SGHRS and CDR2 is YFSETQ. The CDR3 is 15 amino acids. CDR3 in amino acids: CASSLDRTDTGELFF. CDR3 coding DNA: TGCGCCAGCAGCTTGGACAGGACGGACACCGGGGAGCTGTTTTTT. Complete variable domain (other parts from reference TRBV5-1 and TRBJ2-2): KAGVTQTPRYLIKTRGQQVTLSCSPISGHRSVSWYQQTPGQGLQFLFEYFSETQRNKGNFPGRFSGRQFSNSRSEMNVSTLELGDSALYLCASSLDRTDTGELFFGEGSRLTVL.

J is TRBJ1-1 and V is TRBV19; D remains ambiguous. This CDR3 comprises 14 residues. CDR1 is LNHDA, CDR2 SQIVND, per germline (reference sequence). Trimming took off 1 base at V and 2 bases at J, with 8 bases between the two ends. The CDR3 sequence: CASSIGGGNTEAFF. The CDR3, as DNA: TGTGCCAGTAGTATAGGAGGCGGAAACACTGAAGCTTTCTTT.

This sequence joins TRBV5-1 and TRBJ1-3; maybe TRBD1 (5 bases). Looked up from germline, CDR1 is SGHRS and CDR2 is YFSETQ. V shed 2 bases and J shed 2 bases, with 11 bases lying between them. This CDR3 contains 15 residues. The CDR3 DNA reads TGCGCCAGCAGCTTTGCGGGGGGACCTGGAAACACCATATATTTT. It encodes CASSFAGGPGNTIYF.

V and J are TRBV11-2 and TRBJ2-1; TRBD2 agrees at 11 bases. With 4 bases clipped from V and 7 bases from J, the junction kept 9 bases outside the gene matches. Germline CDR1 is SGHAT and CDR2 is FQNNGV. CDR3 length equals 16 residues. The CDR3 DNA reads TGTGCCAGCAGCTCCCTGACTAGCGGGACCAATAATGAGCAGTTCTTC. The encoded protein is CASSSLTSGTNNEQFF.

V is TRBV5-4 and J is TRBJ2-2; 9 bases map to TRBD1. Germline V CDR1 and CDR2: SGHNT, YYREEE (reference sequence). Trimming took 5 bases from V and 9 from J; bases not matched to a gene: 14. The CDR3 spans 16 residues. The CDR3 bases are TGTGCCAGCAGACACGTCCCGGGACAGGGTAAAAGGGAGCTGTTTTTT. It yields the protein CASRHVPGQGKRELFF.

The CDR3 DNA follows: TGTGCCAGCAGTGAAGGGCCAGATCAAGAGACCCAGTACTTC. Amino acids: CASSEGPDQETQYF. The chain combines TRBV25-1 with TRBJ2-5; D is undetermined. The V gene lost 2 bases and the J gene lost 2 bases, with 9 bases spanning the gap. The CDR3 spans 14 residues. Germline-derived CDR1 and CDR2 are MGHDK and SYGVNS.

The chain has TRBV6-5 and TRBJ1-4; 8 bases match TRBD1. V dropped 5 bases and J dropped 7; count of bases not matched to a gene: 3. Germline values: CDR1 MNHEY, CDR2 SVGAGI. The CDR3 runs 13 residues. The CDR3 here is CASSTGGSEKLFF. The CDR3 nucleotides read TGTGCCAGCAGTACAGGGGGTTCTGAAAAACTGTTTTTT.

The rearrangement joins TRBV6-1 to TRBJ1-1, with D perhaps matching TRBD1 (5 bases). The ends were cut back, 2 bases at V and 0 bases at J, with 19 bases in the middle. The CDR3 contains 18 residues. The germline V gene has CDR1 MNHNS and CDR2 SASEGT. CDR3 bases: TGTGCCAGCAGTGAAAAGATCTCGGGCAGGGTCATGAACACTGAAGCTTTCTTT. Its translation is CASSEKISGRVMNTEAFF.

The chain is built from TRBV11-2 and TRBJ2-5, with 10 bases aligning to TRBD2. The V segment lost 0 bases and the J segment 1 base; nucleotides outside the gene matches: 2. The CDR3 consists of 16 residues. In germline, CDR1 is SGHAT, CDR2 FQNNGV. The CDR3 nucleotides read TGTGCCAGCAGCTTAGATATAGCGGGAGGCCAAGAGACCCAGTACTTC. It yields the protein CASSLDIAGGQETQYF.

V is TRBV6-1 and J is TRBJ1-3; D not resolved. The CDR3 covers 15 residues. The germline gives CDR1 MNHNS, CDR2 SASEGT. Trimming took off 7 bases at V and 4 bases at J, with 17 bases between the two ends. CDR3 protein: CASILGPGAGNTIYF. CDR3 coding DNA: TGTGCCAGCATTCTAGGCCCGGGAGCAGGAAACACCATATATTTT.

The chain couples TRBV23-1 to TRBJ1-4, with D maybe TRBD1 (5 bases). TRBV23-1 is noted as an ORF with a role that remains uncertain. V was clipped by 9 bases and J by 2 bases, with 10 bases between them. This CDR3 has 13 amino acids. The CDR3 DNA is TGCGCCAGACGCAGGGTCACTAATGAAAAACTGTTTTTT. As protein: CARRRVTNEKLFF.

The chain has TRBV6-1 and TRBJ2-3; 8 positions match TRBD2. This CDR3 comprises 15 residues. Germline values: CDR1 MNHNS, CDR2 SASEGT. Trimming took 4 bases from V and 2 from J; bases not matched to a gene: 5. CDR3 region: CASSAPGGPTDTQYF. CDR3 bases: TGTGCCAGCAGTGCCCCGGGAGGGCCCACAGATACGCAGTATTTT.

The rearrangement uses TRBV7-8 and TRBJ2-5; D possibly corresponds to TRBD2 (6 bases). The germline V gene encodes CDR1 SGHVS and CDR2 FQNEAQ. The CDR3 extends over 16 amino acids. V lost 1 base, J lost 4 bases, and 16 bases lay in between. This chain's CDR3 is CASSLVRVGGGETQYF. In DNA form, the CDR3 reads TGTGCCAGCAGCTTAGTACGGGTCGGGGGTGGAGAGACCCAGTACTTC.

This CDR3 reads CASSLINGQGGTEAFF. The CDR3 DNA is TGTGCCAGCAGCTTAATAAACGGACAGGGGGGAACTGAAGCTTTCTTT. V and J are TRBV7-9 and TRBJ1-1; 10 nucleotides match TRBD1. The CDR3 loop spans 16 amino acids. The germline V gene has CDR1 SEHNR and CDR2 FQNEAQ (reference sequence). V trimming: 2 bases; J trimming: 5 bases; junction bases outside the gene matches: 8.